This TCR beta chain stems from a study of T cell changes during pregnancy in multiple sclerosis. The CDR3 runs 16 residues. The V gene's germline CDR1 is SGDLS and CDR2 YYNGEE. The V and J ends lost 7 bases and 0 bases, in that order; junction bases with no gene match: 9. Clones were sequenced by immunoSEQ multiplex PCR, and TCRdb holds only the in-frame ones, with some missing. The sample gives about 75,000 clones, 80% to 90% of which show up once; roughly 0.9% is in the top ten. The table lists this clone with a few counts. The specimen comprised peripheral blood, sampled in the first trimester of pregnancy. The TCR was taken from a female donor in good health, enrolled as a control in a pregnancy study. This rearrangement joins TRBV9 to TRBJ2-5; 10 positions match TRBD1. CDR3 sequence (DNA): TGTGCCAGCCGACGAGGGACAGGGGAGTACCAAGAGACCCAGTACTTC. This translates into CASRRGTGEYQETQYF.